This note documents a single TCR beta chain sequence. The antigen is not known. This sample is drawn from a study of CD8 T cells in Susac syndrome. General study points: Clonal expansion was not seen in any Susac syndrome CD4+ T cell repertoire.

This CDR3 has 13 amino acids. V lost 1 base to trimming and J lost 13 bases; unmatched junction nucleotides: 9. The germline CDR1 and CDR2 sequences are MNHNY and SVGAGI (reference sequence). Reverse transcription of roughly 0.5 to 1 ug RNA used random hexamers. TCRdb fed the immunoSEQ multiplex PCR reads into MiXCR, producing one record per CDR3 protein. The table records around 71,000 distinct CDR3 sequences, just over 90% of them present only once. The sequence came from a human donor with Susac syndrome. Source material: CD4+ T cells from PBMCs. This sequence joins TRBV6-6 and TRBJ2-7; 8 nucleotides agree with TRBD1. The CDR3 DNA reads as TGTGCCAGCAGTTACTACGGACAGGGAAAGGGTTACTTC. Translated: CASSYYGQGKGYF.